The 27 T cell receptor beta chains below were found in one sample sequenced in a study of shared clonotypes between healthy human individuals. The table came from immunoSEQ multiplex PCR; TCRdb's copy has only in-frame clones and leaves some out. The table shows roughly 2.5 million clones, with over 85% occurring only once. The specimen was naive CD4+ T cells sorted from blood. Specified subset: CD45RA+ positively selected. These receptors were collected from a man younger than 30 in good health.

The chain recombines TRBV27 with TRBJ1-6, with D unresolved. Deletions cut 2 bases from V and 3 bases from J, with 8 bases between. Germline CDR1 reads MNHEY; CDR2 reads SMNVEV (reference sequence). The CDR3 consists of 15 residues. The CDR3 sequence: CASSLGQLYNSPLHF. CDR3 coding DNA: TGTGCCAGCAGTTTAGGTCAGCTCTATAATTCACCCCTCCACTTT.

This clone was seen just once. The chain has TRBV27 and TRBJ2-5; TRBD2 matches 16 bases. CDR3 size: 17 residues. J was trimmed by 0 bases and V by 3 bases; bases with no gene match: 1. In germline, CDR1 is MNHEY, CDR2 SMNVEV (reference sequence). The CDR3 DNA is TGTGCCAGCAGTTTGGGACTAGCGGGAGGGAACCAAGAGACCCAGTACTTC. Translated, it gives CASSLGLAGGNQETQYF.

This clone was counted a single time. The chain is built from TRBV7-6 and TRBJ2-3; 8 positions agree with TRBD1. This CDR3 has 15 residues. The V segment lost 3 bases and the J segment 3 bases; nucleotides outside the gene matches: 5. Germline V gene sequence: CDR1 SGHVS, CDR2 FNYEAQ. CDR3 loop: CASSFGTGGTDTQYF. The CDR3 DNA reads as TGTGCCAGCAGCTTTGGGACAGGAGGGACAGATACGCAGTATTTT.

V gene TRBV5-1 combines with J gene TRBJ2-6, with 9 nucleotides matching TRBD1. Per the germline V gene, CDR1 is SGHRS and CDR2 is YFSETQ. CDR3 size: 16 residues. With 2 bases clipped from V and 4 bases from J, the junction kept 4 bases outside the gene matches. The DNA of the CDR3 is TGCGCCAGCAGCTTAGGACAGGGGTTCGGGGCCAACGTCCTGACTTTC. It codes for CASSLGQGFGANVLTF. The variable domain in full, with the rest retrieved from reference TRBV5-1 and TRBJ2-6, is KAGVTQTPRYLIKTRGQQVTLSCSPISGHRSVSWYQQTPGQGLQFLFEYFSETQRNKGNFPGRFSGRQFSNSRSEMNVSTLELGDSALYLCASSLGQGFGANVLTFGAGSRLTVL.

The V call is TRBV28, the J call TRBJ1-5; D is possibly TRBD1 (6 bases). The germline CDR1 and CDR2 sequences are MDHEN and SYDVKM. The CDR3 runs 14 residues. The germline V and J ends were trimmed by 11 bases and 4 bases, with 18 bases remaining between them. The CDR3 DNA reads TGTGCCGGGAGGGGGAGTTTCGAAAATCAGCCCCAGCATTTT. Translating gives CAGRGSFENQPQHF.

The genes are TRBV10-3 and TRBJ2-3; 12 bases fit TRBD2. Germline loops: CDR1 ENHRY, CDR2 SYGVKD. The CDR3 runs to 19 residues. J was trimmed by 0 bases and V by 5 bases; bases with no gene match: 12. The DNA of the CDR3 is TGTGCCATCAGTAAAAATCTAGCGGGAGGGGGGGCTAGCACAGATACGCAGTATTTT. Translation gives CAISKNLAGGGASTDTQYF.

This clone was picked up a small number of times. CDR3 loop: CASSQGTGWGYTF. CDR3 nucleotide sequence: TGCGCCAGCAGCCAAGGGACAGGGTGGGGCTACACCTTC. This chain connects TRBV4-1 to TRBJ1-2; 8 bases agree with TRBD1. CDR1 is MGHRA, CDR2 YSYEKL, per germline. The CDR3 covers 13 residues. The trim removed 1 base at V and 8 bases at J, leaving 3 bases unmatched.

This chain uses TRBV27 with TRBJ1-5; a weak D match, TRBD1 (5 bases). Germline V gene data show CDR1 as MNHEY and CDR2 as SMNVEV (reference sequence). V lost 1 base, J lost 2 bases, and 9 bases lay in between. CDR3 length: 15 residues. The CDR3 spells CASSLYGAGNQPQHF. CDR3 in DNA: TGTGCCAGCAGTTTATATGGGGCGGGCAATCAGCCCCAGCATTTT.

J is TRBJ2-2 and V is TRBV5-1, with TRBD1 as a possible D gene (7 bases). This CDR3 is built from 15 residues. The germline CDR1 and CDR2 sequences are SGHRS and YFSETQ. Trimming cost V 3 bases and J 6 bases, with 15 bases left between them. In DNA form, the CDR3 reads TGCGCCAGCAGCTCCGGCGACAGGGAGGCCGGGGAGCTGTTTTTT. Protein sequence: CASSSGDREAGELFF.

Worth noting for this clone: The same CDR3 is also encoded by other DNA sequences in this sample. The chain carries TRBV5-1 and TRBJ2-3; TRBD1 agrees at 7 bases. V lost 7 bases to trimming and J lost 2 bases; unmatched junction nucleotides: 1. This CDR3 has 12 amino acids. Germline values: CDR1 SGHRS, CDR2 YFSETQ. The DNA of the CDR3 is TGCGCCAGCGGACAGGACACAGATACGCAGTATTTT. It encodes CASGQDTDTQYF.

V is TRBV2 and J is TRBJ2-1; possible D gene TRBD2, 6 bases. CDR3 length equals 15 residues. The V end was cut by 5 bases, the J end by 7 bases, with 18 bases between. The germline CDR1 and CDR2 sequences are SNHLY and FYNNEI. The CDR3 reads CASSLGGPGLNEQFF. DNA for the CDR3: TGTGCCAGCAGTCTAGGAGGTCCAGGACTAAATGAGCAGTTCTTC.

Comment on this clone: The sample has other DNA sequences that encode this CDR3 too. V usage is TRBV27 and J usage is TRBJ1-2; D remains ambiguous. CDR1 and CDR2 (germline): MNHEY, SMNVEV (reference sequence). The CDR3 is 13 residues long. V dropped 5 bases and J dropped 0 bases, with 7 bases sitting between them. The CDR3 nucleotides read TGTGCCAGCAGTCTCTCCGCTAACTATGGCTACACCTTC. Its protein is CASSLSANYGYTF.

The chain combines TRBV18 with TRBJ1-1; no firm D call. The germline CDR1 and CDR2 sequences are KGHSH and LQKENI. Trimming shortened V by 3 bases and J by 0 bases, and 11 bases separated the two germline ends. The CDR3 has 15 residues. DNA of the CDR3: TGTGCCAGCTCACCTGCTGTCCCGATGAACACTGAAGCTTTCTTT. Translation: CASSPAVPMNTEAFF.

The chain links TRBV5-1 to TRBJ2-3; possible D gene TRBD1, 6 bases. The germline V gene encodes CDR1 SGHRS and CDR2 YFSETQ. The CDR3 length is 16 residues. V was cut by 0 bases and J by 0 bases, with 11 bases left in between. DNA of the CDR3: TGCGCCAGCAGCTTGGGGACGACAGGTAGCACAGATACGCAGTATTTT. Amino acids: CASSLGTTGSTDTQYF.

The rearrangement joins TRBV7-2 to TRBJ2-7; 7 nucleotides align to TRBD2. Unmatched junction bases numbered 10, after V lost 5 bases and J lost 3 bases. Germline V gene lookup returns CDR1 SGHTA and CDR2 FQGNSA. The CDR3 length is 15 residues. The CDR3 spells CASSPSGGTNYEQYF. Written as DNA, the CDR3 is TGTGCCAGCAGCCCCTCCGGGGGGACTAACTACGAGCAGTACTTC.

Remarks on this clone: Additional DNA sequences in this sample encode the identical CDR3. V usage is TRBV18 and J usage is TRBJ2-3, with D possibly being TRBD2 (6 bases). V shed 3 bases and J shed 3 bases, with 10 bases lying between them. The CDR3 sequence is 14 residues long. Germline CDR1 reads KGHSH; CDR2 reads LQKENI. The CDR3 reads CASSPPGLTDTQYF. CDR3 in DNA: TGTGCCAGCTCACCTCCGGGACTGACAGATACGCAGTATTTT.

CDR3 protein: CASSKANSRRTYEQYF. CDR3 DNA sequence: TGTGCCAGCAGCAAAGCCAATAGCAGGAGGACCTACGAGCAGTACTTC. This sequence joins TRBV21-1 and TRBJ2-7; TRBD2 is the table's D call, not checked against the DNA. TRBV21-1 is tagged as a pseudogene. The CDR3 contains 16 residues.

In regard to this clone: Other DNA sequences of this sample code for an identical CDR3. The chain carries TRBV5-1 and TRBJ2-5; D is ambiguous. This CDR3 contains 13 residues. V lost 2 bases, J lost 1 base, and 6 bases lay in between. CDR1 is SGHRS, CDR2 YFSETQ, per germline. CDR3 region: CASSFGVQETQYF. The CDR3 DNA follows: TGCGCCAGCAGCTTCGGAGTCCAAGAGACCCAGTACTTC.

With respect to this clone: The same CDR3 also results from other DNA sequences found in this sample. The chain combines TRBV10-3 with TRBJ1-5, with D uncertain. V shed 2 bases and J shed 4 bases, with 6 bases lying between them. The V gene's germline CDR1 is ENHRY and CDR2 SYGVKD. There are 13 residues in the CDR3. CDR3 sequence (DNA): TGTGCCATCAGTGAGGGGGTGAATCAGCCCCAGCATTTT. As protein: CAISEGVNQPQHF.

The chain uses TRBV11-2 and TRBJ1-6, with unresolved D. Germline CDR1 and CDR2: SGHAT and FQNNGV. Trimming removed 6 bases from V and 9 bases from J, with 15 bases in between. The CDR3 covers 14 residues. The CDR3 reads CASSVGVLVSPLHF. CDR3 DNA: TGTGCCAGCAGTGTCGGGGTCTTGGTTTCACCCCTCCACTTT.

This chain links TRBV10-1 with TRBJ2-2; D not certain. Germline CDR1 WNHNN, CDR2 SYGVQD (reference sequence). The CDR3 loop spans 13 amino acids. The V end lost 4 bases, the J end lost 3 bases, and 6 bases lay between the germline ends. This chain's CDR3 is CASSVKDTGELFF. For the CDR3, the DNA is TGCGCCAGCAGTGTAAAAGACACCGGGGAGCTGTTTTTT.

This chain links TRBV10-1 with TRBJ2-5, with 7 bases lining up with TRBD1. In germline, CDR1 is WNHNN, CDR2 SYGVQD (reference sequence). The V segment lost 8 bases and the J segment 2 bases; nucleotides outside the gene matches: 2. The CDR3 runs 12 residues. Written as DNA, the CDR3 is TGCGCCAGCGGGGACAGACAAGAGACCCAGTACTTC. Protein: CASGDRQETQYF.

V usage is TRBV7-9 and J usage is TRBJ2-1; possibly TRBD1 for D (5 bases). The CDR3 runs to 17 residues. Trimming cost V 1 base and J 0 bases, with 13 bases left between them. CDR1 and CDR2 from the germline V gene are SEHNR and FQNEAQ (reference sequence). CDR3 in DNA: TGTGCCAGCAGCTTAGACTGGGGCCGAAGCTCCTACAATGAGCAGTTCTTC. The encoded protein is CASSLDWGRSSYNEQFF.

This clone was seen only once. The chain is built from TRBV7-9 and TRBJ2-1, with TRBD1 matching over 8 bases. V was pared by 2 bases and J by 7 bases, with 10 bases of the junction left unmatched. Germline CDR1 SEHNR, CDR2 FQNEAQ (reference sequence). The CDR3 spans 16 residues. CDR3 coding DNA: TGTGCCAGCAGCTTACTAGGACAGGGAGCGCAAAATGAGCAGTTCTTC. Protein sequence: CASSLLGQGAQNEQFF.

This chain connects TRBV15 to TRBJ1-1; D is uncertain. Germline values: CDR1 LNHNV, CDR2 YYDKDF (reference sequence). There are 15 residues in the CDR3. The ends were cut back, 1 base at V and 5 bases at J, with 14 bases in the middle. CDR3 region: CATSRGPAGGTEAFF. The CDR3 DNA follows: TGTGCCACCAGCAGAGGTCCGGCAGGTGGGACTGAAGCTTTCTTT.

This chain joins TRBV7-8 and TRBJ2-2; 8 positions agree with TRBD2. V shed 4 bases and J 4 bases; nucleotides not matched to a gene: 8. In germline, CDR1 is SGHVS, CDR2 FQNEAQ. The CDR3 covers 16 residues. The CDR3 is CASSWVWTSLTGELFF. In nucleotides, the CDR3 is TGTGCCAGCAGCTGGGTCTGGACTAGCCTCACCGGGGAGCTGTTTTTT.

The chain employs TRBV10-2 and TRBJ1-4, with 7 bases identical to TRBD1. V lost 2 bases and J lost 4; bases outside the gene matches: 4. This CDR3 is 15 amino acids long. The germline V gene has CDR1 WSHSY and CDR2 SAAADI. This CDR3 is CASSEPAGGNEKLFF. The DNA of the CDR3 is TGCGCCAGCAGTGAGCCGGCAGGGGGTAATGAAAAACTGTTTTTT.